These 3 T cell receptor beta chains share one sample of origin, sequenced in a study of cytomegalovirus exposure and HLA in healthy donors (dated by TCRdb to about 2017). Library method: the immunoSEQ multiplex PCR assay. In its TCRdb copy, this immuneACCESS table keeps in-frame sequences only and misses some clones. Where compared with another copy, unresolved V genes explain less than half of these, and the others have no known cause. This sample lists 250,000 to 350,000 clones; nearly 90% were detected once. The top ten clones comprise roughly 0.88% of the sample. Sequencing was done on a sample of PBMCs. All receptors derive from a man aged 30-40 years in good health and CMV-seronegative.

J is TRBJ2-7 and V is TRBV21-1; the D call of TRBD1 is as the table states it, not checked on the DNA. TRBV21-1 is assigned pseudogene status. The CDR3 runs to 14 residues. For the CDR3, the DNA is TGTGCCAGCAGCAGATGGACAGGTTCCTACGAGCAGTACTTC. It encodes CASSRWTGSYEQYF.

The rearrangement joins TRBV11-2 to TRBJ1-1; TRBD1 aligns across 8 bases. The CDR3 length is 14 residues. V dropped 5 bases and J dropped 7; count of bases not matched to a gene: 9. Germline values: CDR1 SGHAT, CDR2 FQNNGV. The CDR3 sequence: CASSPFRGPGEAFF. CDR3 coding DNA: TGTGCCAGCAGCCCTTTCAGGGGGCCAGGTGAAGCTTTCTTT.

This chain joins TRBV5-4 and TRBJ2-6; TRBD2 aligns across 8 bases. Germline values: CDR1 SGHNT, CDR2 YYREEE (reference sequence). The CDR3 is made up of 16 amino acids. Trimming cost V 4 bases and J 0 bases; bases outside gene matches: 3. The CDR3 DNA is TGTGCCAGCAGCCGGGGGGGAAGCTCTGGGGCCAACGTCCTGACTTTC. This codes for CASSRGGSSGANVLTF.